The present entry profiles one T cell receptor (beta chain) with its context. This record belongs to a study of response to subunit inactivated influenza vaccine. There are 13 residues in the CDR3. Germline CDR1 DFQATT, CDR2 SNEGSKA (reference sequence). After removal of 4 bases from V and 3 bases from J, the junction contained 5 bases not matched to a gene. TCRdb processed the RT-PCR reads anew with MiXCR; each CDR3 protein has one entry. The data hold roughly 710,000 distinct CDR3 sequences, with less than 15% observed a single time. The material was PBMCs from blood, obtained 14 to 15 days before vaccination. This receptor was identified in a man over 45 who received an inactivated influenza vaccine. This rearrangement joins TRBV20-1 to TRBJ2-7; TRBD2 agrees at 8 bases. DNA for the CDR3: TGCAGTGCTACACGGCGGGAGGACTACGAGCAGTACTTC. The encoded protein is CSATRREDYEQYF.